This TCR beta chain was observed in a study of cytomegalovirus exposure and HLA in healthy donors (dated by TCRdb to 2017 to 2019). For context, the study as a whole: According to an earlier analysis of around 600 of the donors, some 180 million T cells yielded 120 million or so unique TCR beta sequences and about 300 Gb of sequence data. In addition to the first cohort of around 670 subjects, a separate validation cohort of 120 different subjects was used. In a later genetic analysis, genome-wide SNP genotypes for about three fifths of the roughly 670 donors were used, and that subset was treated as a discovery cohort. Rather than drawing on any new phenotypic data, the later analysis identified candidate immune exposures from TCR beta sequences and the way those sequences occurred across donors. HLA typing covered class I and class II loci at four-digit resolution. Donor age, sex, ethnicity and CMV serostatus were compiled together with the repertoire data. An early release covering 550 to 650 HLA-typed donors comprised 300 to 350 gigabases of sequencing data and some 79 million unique TCR sequences. To study patterns of TCR occurrence, a later analysis re-analyzed previously published TCR beta repertoires from 666 donors and added high-resolution HLA genotyping. The genetic ancestry cluster associated with self-reported Caucasian donors included approximately 85% of the 398 genotyped donors. The T cell repertoires of roughly 660 subjects were profiled by immunosequencing and related to cytomegalovirus serostatus. High-throughput TCR immunosequencing, statistical association of individual TCRs with disease status, and machine learning were combined to predict cytomegalovirus infection status. The study aimed to test whether cataloging public T cell receptors could reveal signatures of past pathogen exposure. Across 398 genotyped donors of the cohort, an average of about 240,000 unique TCR beta nucleotide sequences per donor were sequenced, and around 20% of those sequences were non-productive. In an earlier analysis of around 540 of the donors, high-throughput TCR beta sequencing was used to judge whether each TCR beta V gene segment behaved as functional or pseudogenic. Roughly 5 DR-DQ haplotypes were handled as single units for association and clustering, since linkage in the cohort was strong. Every repertoire in the discovery cohort had been generated on one and the same sequencing platform. The number of typed donors differed by locus: roughly 620-630 for A, B, C, DRB1 and DQB1; 500 to 550 for DQA1; approximately 610 for DPA1; and some 450 for DPB1.

The investigation overall reported the following: In a later analysis, over 15,000 TCR beta sequences were associated with specific HLA alleles at a false discovery rate of 0.05. A later analysis reported that several top co-occurrence clusters appeared linked to parvovirus B19, influenza, CMV and Epstein-Barr virus. In an earlier analysis of approximately 590 of the donors, most TCR beta V segments were observed in productive rearrangements about 87% or about 30% of the time, broadly matching IMGT annotations. A cluster of highly shared sequence variants was judged likely to represent a technical artifact of the sequencing pipeline. HLA typing was unavailable for some donors at each locus, so association tests used only the typed subset. Strong co-occurrence of HLA alleles, especially DR and DQ, made assigning TCR associations to individual alleles difficult. While some public TCRs were present in many individuals, most TCR sequences turned up only very rarely across donors. According to the authors, the approach could potentially be generalized to other disease states and immunological phenotypes. The cohort was sequenced for TCR beta chains only, and without alpha or paired-chain data the features that could be detected were limited. The presence/absence analyses assumed that sequencing depth was roughly uniform across donors, and that assumption may not be true. An association between a missense DCLRE1C variant and V-gene and J-gene trimming of TCR beta chains was found in a later genetic analysis and replicated in an independent cohort. According to a later genetic analysis, donors in an Asian-associated ancestry cluster had fewer N-insertions in productive TCRs than the approximately 670-donor mean. In a later analysis, HLA-associated TCR beta chains showed more clonal expansion and lower generation probabilities than non-associated chains that were equally common. A total of about 150 TCR beta chains were listed by the study as associated with cytomegalovirus. A further reported finding was that TCR beta sequences accurately predicted the HLA-A and HLA-B alleles for most subjects in the first cohort. Correlated functional status among segregating V segments might be attributable to linkage disequilibrium, but an unknown experimental factor could not be ruled out. In a later analysis, the rate of TCR association differed among HLA loci, with DRB1 alleles having the most associated TCRs and HLA-C alleles having the fewest. Some IMGT-functional V segments, including TRBV6-2 and TRBV6-3, could not be distinguished by the 87-base-pair reads and were therefore excluded. Three of the identified cytomegalovirus-associated TCR beta chains were confirmed in vitro to be specific for cytomegalovirus antigens. The classifier was reported to diagnose cytomegalovirus status with high specificity and sensitivity in both the original cohort and the validation cohort. In a later analysis, most CMV-associated TCR beta chains were found to appear HLA-restricted, with HLA associations seemingly driven largely by CMV exposure. CMV serostatus was the only immune exposure information available for the cohort. Roughly 17 rarely observed V segments, including chromosome 9 orphons, were excluded from the earlier analysis of several hundred of the donors because counts were too low.

The library was prepared using the immunoSEQ multiplex PCR assay. For the multiplex PCR, a mixture combining 60 forward primers for TCR Vbeta segments and 13 reverse primers for TCR Jbeta segments was used. The CDR3 region of rearranged TCR beta genes was amplified from genomic DNA by a multiplex PCR assay. Amplified TCR beta libraries were sequenced as 87-base-pair reads on the Illumina HiSeq System. As for the authors' bioinformatics: A later analysis tallied 80 million to 95 million unique TCR beta chains across the 666 repertoires, and approximately 9.9 million of those chains were shared by two or more donors. A nearest-neighbor algorithm error-corrected the raw reads and collapsed the reads into unique sequences, merging closely related sequences to remove PCR and sequencing errors. To assign V, D and J gene segments, CDR3 sequences were aligned to IMGT reference sequences. For a sequence to be retained, a match of at least six nucleotides to both a V gene segment and a J gene segment was required. A rearrangement counted as productive if the CDR3 had no stop codons and remained in frame with V and J, and every other rearrangement counted as non-productive. Following IMGT convention, CDR3 was defined as the stretch from the second conserved V-encoded cysteine up to the conserved J-encoded phenylalanine. The earlier analysis of 550 to 650 of the donors excluded any sequence lacking an unambiguous match to a single V gene segment. An earlier analysis of 500 to 600 of the donors classified V segments as functional when productive rearrangements were above 56.7% and as segregating when the standard deviation between donors was above 5%. A statistical classification framework was built for diagnosing cytomegalovirus status from the catalog of TCR beta chain sequences. V and J gene assignment, in a later analysis, came from comparing TCR nucleotide sequences with IMGT/GENE-DB human TR gene sequences. In a later analysis, CDR3 sequences and most-parsimonious VDJ recombination scenarios were assigned using the TCRdist pipeline. A later analysis defined each TCR beta chain by its CDR3 amino acid sequence plus V-gene family, and excluded reads lacking a unique V-gene family. To address suspected cross-contamination and a sequencing artifact, a later analysis removed around 600 highly shared, low-generation-probability nucleotide sequences. In a later analysis, a clonal expansion index was calculated for each public chain from normalized within-repertoire ranks of inferred template counts. In a later analysis, generation probabilities were computed using a VDJ recombination model fitted to out-of-frame rearrangements, and the results were checked against IGoR. In a later analysis, hypergeometric tests were used to score TCR-TCR, TCR-HLA and TCR-CMV co-occurrence, with a repertoire-size bias correction applied to TCR pairs. False discovery rates were estimated in a later analysis by permuting HLA or CMV assignments 20 times. In a later analysis, co-occurring TCRs were grouped using DBSCAN, and TCRdist sequence similarity was added for clustering within HLA-allele-positive subsets. Repertoires with fewer than 30,000 or more than 120,000 public chains were left out of co-occurrence clustering, as were four to six repertoires with anomalous nucleotide sharing. The table was pulled from immuneACCESS by TCRdb, which kept in-frame rearrangements only. Such tables lose some clones; where checked, under half of the loss comes from unresolved V genes, and the rest has no known cause. V, J and clone size reflect that table, while D and trimming were determined from the DNA. The sample contains about 160,000 clones, about 75% of them found a single time. The ten largest clones capture roughly 5% of the sample.

This clone has just one count. Its binding antigen is unknown. The sample holds no much larger clone one base away, and base qualities are not on file. A distance of 15 bases separates the germline ends of V and J, which lose 1 base and 6 bases respectively. Inclusive of the bounding cysteine and phenylalanine, the CDR3 is 16 residues long. This entry keeps only the CDR3 DNA: 48 bases, framed from base 1. The germline V gene sets CDR1 to MGHRA and CDR2 to YSYEKL. The cohort comprised fewer than 750 healthy bone marrow donors. At the time of sampling, every cohort member was nominally healthy, though immune exposures that went unrecorded were likely present. The donor was CMV seronegative and belonged to the group of over 300 seronegative cohort members. Each donor provided a peripheral blood sample, and peripheral blood mononuclear cells were used for TCR beta sequencing. The Qiagen DNeasy Blood Extraction Kit was used to extract genomic DNA from the blood cell samples.

This sequence originates from a male donor in good health and CMV-seronegative. The sample consisted of PBMCs. This sequence uses TRBV4-1 and TRBJ2-2; possibly the D gene is TRBD1, per 6 matching bases. The CDR3 amino acid sequence is: CASSQAPPWGPGELFF. The nucleotides are TGCGCCAGCAGCCAAGCTCCCCCTTGGGGGCCCGGGGAGCTGTTTTTT.